The present TCR beta chain was sequenced within a study of radiotherapy plus CTLA-4 blockade in lung cancer. Produced via immunoSEQ multiplex PCR; TCRdb's table is partial and in-frame only. The sample contains approximately 94,000 clones, roughly 80% of which appear only once. Germline V gene lookup returns CDR1 SGHRS and CDR2 YFSETQ. The CDR3 has 16 residues. V was clipped by 0 bases and J by 4 bases, with 16 bases between them. The chain carries TRBV5-1 and TRBJ1-1; D gene uncertain. This TCR came from a human donor with non-small cell lung cancer that progressed on radiotherapy plus ipilimumab. The sample consisted of peripheral blood, taken from a patient treated with radiotherapy plus ipilimumab. CDR3 nucleotide sequence: TGCGCCAGCAGCTTGGGAGTGACAACCCGGAGCACTGAAGCTTTCTTT. It encodes CASSLGVTTRSTEAFF.